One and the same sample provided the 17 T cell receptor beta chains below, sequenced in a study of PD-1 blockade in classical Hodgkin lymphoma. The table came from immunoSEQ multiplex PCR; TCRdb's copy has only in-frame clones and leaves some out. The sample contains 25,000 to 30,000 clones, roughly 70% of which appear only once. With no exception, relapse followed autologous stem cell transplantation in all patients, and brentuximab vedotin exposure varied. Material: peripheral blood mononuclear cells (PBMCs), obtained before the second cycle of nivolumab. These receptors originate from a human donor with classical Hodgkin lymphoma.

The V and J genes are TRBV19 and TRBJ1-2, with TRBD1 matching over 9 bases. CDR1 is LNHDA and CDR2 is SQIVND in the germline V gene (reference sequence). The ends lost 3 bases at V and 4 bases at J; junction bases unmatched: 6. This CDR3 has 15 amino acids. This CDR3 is CASSILTGGAYGYTF. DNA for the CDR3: TGTGCCAGTAGTATCCTCACAGGGGGCGCCTATGGCTACACCTTC.

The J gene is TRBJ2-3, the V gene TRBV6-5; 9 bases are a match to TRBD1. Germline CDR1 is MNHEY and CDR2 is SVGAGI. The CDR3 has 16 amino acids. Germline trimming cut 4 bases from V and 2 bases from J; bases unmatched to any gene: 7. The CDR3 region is CASSLGQGPFTDTQYF. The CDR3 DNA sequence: TGTGCCAGCAGTTTGGGACAGGGCCCTTTCACAGATACGCAGTATTTT.

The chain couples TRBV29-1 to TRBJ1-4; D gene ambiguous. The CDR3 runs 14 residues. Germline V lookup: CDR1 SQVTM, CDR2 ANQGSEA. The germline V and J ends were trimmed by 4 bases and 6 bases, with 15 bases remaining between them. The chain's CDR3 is CSVVDSQEYEKLFF. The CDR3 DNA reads TGCAGCGTTGTAGACTCGCAGGAATATGAAAAACTGTTTTTT.

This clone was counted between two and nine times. CDR3 nucleotide sequence: TGTGCCAGCAGCCCGGGACTAGCGGGGACTAGCACAGATACGCAGTATTTT. It translates to CASSPGLAGTSTDTQYF. This chain joins TRBV7-9 and TRBJ2-3; 13 nucleotides agree with TRBD2. The CDR3 consists of 17 residues. J lost 0 bases, V lost 5 bases, and 5 bases had no gene match. Germline V lookup: CDR1 SEHNR, CDR2 FQNEAQ (reference sequence).

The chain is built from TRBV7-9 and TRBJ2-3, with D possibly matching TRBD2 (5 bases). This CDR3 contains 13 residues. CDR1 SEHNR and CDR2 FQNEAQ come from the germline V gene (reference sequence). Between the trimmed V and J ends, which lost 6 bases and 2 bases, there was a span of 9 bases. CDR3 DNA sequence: TGTGCCAGCAGGACTAAATACACAGATACGCAGTATTTT. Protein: CASRTKYTDTQYF.

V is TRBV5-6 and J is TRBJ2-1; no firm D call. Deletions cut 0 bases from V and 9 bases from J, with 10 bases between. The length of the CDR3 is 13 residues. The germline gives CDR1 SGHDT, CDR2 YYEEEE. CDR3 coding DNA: TGTGCCAGCAGCTTGGCCGGTAGAGGTGAGCAGTTCTTC. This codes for CASSLAGRGEQFF.

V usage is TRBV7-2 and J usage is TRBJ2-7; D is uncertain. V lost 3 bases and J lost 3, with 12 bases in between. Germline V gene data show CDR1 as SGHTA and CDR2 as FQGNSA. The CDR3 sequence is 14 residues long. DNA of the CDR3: TGTGCCAGCAGCTTGGGTATTGGTGGCTACGAGCAGTACTTC. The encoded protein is CASSLGIGGYEQYF. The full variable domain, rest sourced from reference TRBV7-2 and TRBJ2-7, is GAGVSQSPSNKVTEKGKDVELRCDPISGHTALYWYRQSLGQGLEFLIYFQGNSAPDKSGLPSDRFSAERTGGSVSTLTIQRTQQEDSAVYLCASSLGIGGYEQYFGPGTRLTVT.

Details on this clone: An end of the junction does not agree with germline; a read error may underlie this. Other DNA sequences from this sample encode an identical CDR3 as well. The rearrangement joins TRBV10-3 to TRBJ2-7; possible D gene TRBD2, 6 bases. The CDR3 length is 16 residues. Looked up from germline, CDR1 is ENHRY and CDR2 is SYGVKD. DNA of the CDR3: TGTGCTATCAGTAAAGGAGTGGGGACTCTCTCCTACGAGCAGTACTTC. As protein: CAISKGVGTLSYEQYF.

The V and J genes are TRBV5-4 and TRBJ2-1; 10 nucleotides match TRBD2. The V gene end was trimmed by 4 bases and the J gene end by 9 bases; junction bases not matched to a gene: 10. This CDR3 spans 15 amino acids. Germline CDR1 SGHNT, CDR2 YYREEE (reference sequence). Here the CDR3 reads CASSTSGLAGVEQFF. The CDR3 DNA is TGTGCCAGCAGCACCTCGGGGCTAGCGGGAGTTGAGCAGTTCTTC. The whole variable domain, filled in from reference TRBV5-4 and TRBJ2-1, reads ETGVTQSPTHLIKTRGQQVTLRCSSQSGHNTVSWYQQALGQGPQFIFQYYREEENGRGNFPPRFSGLQFPNYSSELNVNALELDDSALYLCASSTSGLAGVEQFFGPGTRLTVL.

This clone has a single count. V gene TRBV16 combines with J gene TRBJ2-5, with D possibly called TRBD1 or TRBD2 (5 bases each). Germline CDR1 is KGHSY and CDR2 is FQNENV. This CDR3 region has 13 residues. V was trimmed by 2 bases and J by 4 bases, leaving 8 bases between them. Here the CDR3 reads CASSQGTVETQYF. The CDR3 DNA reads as TGTGCCAGCAGCCAAGGGACGGTAGAGACCCAGTACTTC. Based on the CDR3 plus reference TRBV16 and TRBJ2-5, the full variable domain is GEEVAQTPKHLVRGEGQKAKLYCAPIKGHSYVFWYQQVLKNEFKFLISFQNENVFDETGMPKERFSAKCLPNSPCSLEIQATKLEDSAVYFCASSQGTVETQYFGPGTRLLVL.

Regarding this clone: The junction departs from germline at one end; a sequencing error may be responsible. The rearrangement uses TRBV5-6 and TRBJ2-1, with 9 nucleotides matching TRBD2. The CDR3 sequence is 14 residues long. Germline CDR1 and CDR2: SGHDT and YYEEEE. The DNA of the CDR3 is TGTACCAGCAGCGGGGGGTCTAAATACAATGAGCAGTTCTTC. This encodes CTSSGGSKYNEQFF.

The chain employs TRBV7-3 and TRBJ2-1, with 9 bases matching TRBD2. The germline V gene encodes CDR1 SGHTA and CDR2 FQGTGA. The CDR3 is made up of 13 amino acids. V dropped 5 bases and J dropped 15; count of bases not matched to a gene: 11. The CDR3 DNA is TGTGCCAGCAGCCCGACTAGCGGTCTCCTCCGGTTCTTC. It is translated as CASSPTSGLLRFF.

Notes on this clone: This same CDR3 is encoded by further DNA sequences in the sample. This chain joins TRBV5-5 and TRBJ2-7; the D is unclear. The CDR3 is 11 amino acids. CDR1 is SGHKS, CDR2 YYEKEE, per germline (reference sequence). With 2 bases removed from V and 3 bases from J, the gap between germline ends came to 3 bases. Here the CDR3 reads CASSFLYEQYF. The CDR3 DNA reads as TGTGCCAGCAGCTTCCTCTACGAGCAGTACTTC.

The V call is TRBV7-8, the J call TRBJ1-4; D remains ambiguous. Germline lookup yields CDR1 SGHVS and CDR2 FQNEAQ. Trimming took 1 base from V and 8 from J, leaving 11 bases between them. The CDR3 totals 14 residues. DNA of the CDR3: TGTGCCAGCAGCTTAGTAGCCCCTGTGGAAAAACTGTTTTTT. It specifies CASSLVAPVEKLFF.

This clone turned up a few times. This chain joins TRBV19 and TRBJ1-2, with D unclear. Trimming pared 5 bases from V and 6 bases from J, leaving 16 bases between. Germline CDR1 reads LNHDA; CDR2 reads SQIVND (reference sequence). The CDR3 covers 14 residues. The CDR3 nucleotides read TGTGCCAGTAGTTTTTTAGGTCGAGGAAATGGCTACACCTTC. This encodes CASSFLGRGNGYTF. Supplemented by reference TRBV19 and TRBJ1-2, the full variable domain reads DGGITQSPKYLFRKEGQNVTLSCEQNLNHDAMYWYRQDPGQGLRLIYYSQIVNDFQKGDIAEGYSVSREKKESFPLTVTSAQKNPTAFYLCASSFLGRGNGYTFGSGTRLTVV.

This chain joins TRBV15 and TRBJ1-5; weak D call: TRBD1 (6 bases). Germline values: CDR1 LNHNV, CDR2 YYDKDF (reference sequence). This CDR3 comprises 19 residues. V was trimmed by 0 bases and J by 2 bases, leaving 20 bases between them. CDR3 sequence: CATSRDLGRKRTGNQPQHF. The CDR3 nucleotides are TGTGCCACCAGCAGAGATCTAGGTCGGAAAAGGACAGGCAATCAGCCCCAGCATTTT.

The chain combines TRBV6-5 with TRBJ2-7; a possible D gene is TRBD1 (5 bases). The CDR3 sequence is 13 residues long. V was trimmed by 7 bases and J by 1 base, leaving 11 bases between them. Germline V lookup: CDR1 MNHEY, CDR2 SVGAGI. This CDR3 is CASKLRVSYEQYV. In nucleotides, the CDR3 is TGTGCCAGCAAACTCAGGGTTTCCTACGAGCAGTACGTC.